This entry lists 6 T cell receptor beta chains sequenced from one sample in a study of monozygotic twins with inflammatory bowel disease. TCRdb reprocessed the 5' RACE reads and reports one entry per CDR3 protein, with no DNA. The repertoire shows 350,000 to 400,000 distinct CDR3 sequences; the top ten hold 2% to 3%. Sequenced: blood. These receptors were obtained from a human donor with ulcerative colitis or Crohn's disease, or a healthy co-twin of an affected twin (not recorded which).

V and J are TRBV9 and TRBJ2-3; TCRdb's D gene call, TRBD1, goes unchecked for lack of DNA. The CDR3 has 14 amino acids. Germline V gene sequence: CDR1 SGDLS, CDR2 YYNGEE. CDR3 sequence: CASSPPGGSDTQYF.

The chain has TRBV5-1 and TRBJ2-5; TCRdb returns TRBD1, unconfirmable since there is no DNA. Germline lookup yields CDR1 SGHRS and CDR2 YFSETQ. This CDR3 comprises 15 residues. The CDR3 loop reads CASSPQMSAVETQYF.

The rearrangement joins TRBV7-2 to TRBJ2-3; TCRdb designates TRBD1, a call that cannot be tested without DNA. Germline V gives CDR1 SGHTA, CDR2 FQGNSA. The CDR3 is 14 residues long. This chain's CDR3 is CASSFTGATDTQYF. The full variable domain, completed using reference TRBV7-2 and TRBJ2-3, is GAGVSQSPSNKVTEKGKDVELRCDPISGHTALYWYRQSLGQGLEFLIYFQGNSAPDKSGLPSDRFSAERTGGSVSTLTIQRTQQEDSAVYLCASSFTGATDTQYFGPGTRLTVL.

The rearrangement links TRBV6-2 or TRBV6-3 to TRBJ2-1; TCRdb's D call, TRBD1, is unchecked because there is no DNA. This CDR3 region has 11 residues. The V gene's germline CDR1 is MNHEY and CDR2 SVGEGT. The CDR3 is CASSYGGVEFF.

The chain carries TRBV28 and TRBJ2-1. The CDR3 extends over 13 amino acids. Germline V lookup: CDR1 MDHEN, CDR2 SYDVKM. CDR3 sequence: CASSSPATGEQFF. The whole variable domain, remainder taken from reference TRBV28 and TRBJ2-1, is DVKVTQSSRYLVKRTGEKVFLECVQDMDHENMFWYRQDPGLGLRLIYFSYDVKMKEKGDIPEGYSVSREKKERFSLILESASTNQTSMYLCASSSPATGEQFFGPGTRLTVL.

This chain uses TRBV20-1 with TRBJ2-2. The V gene's germline CDR1 is DFQATT and CDR2 SNEGSKA (reference sequence). The CDR3 length is 13 residues. CDR3 residues: CSARAENTGELFF.